The next 15 T cell receptor beta chains were all read from a single sample in a study of blood T cell repertoires in COVID-19 (dated by TCRdb to about 2020). To prepare the library, the immunoSEQ multiplex PCR assay was applied. TCRdb carries this immuneACCESS record with in-frame sequences only. Its versions omit some clonotypes, under half of them owing to an unresolved V gene in the studies checked, with the rest unexplained. This sample is represented by under 300,000 clones; approximately 91% of them were singletons. Just under 0.95% of the sample is held by the ten biggest clonotypes. The sample taken for sequencing was peripheral blood. The receptor set was obtained from a woman aged 40 to 50 who had recovered from COVID-19.

The chain recombines TRBV6-6 with TRBJ1-5; 7 bases map to TRBD1. From germline, CDR1 is MNHNY and CDR2 SVGAGI (reference sequence). The V and J ends lost 6 bases and 1 base, in that order; junction bases with no gene match: 18. The CDR3 has 19 residues. CDR3 DNA: TGTGCCAGCAGCTTATCGACAGGGAGCATGGCCCTCAGCAATCAGCCCCAGCATTTT. Amino acids: CASSLSTGSMALSNQPQHF.

This clone was observed a single time. This chain joins TRBV25-1 and TRBJ1-1; perhaps TRBD1 as D (5 bases). CDR1 and CDR2 (germline): MGHDK, SYGVNS. The V gene lost 7 bases and the J gene lost 0 bases, with 15 bases spanning the gap. This CDR3 region has 15 residues. The CDR3 is CASTEHGAMNTEAFF. In DNA, the CDR3 is TGTGCCAGCACCGAGCATGGGGCCATGAACACTGAAGCTTTCTTT.

V usage is TRBV4-1 and J usage is TRBJ2-7; 13 nucleotides agree with TRBD2. Looked up from germline, CDR1 is MGHRA and CDR2 is YSYEKL. This CDR3 is built from 16 residues. The V segment lost 1 base and the J segment 5 bases; nucleotides outside the gene matches: 5. CDR3 coding DNA: TGCGCCAGCAGCCAAGGATTTGGACTAGCGGGAGACGAGCAGTACTTC. As protein: CASSQGFGLAGDEQYF.

This chain uses TRBV19 with TRBJ2-3; 10 positions match TRBD1. The germline CDR1 and CDR2 sequences are LNHDA and SQIVND (reference sequence). V was pared by 7 bases and J by 8 bases, with 9 bases of the junction left unmatched. The CDR3 runs 14 residues. The CDR3 loop reads CASKGTGVGSTQYF. Here the CDR3 DNA reads TGTGCCAGTAAGGGGACAGGGGTTGGGAGTACGCAGTATTTT.

The V call is TRBV7-9, the J call TRBJ2-7; TRBD2 agrees at 14 bases. The ends lost 5 bases at V and 4 bases at J; junction bases unmatched: 13. The CDR3 totals 18 residues. Germline-derived CDR1 and CDR2 are SEHNR and FQNEAQ (reference sequence). In DNA form, the CDR3 reads TGTGCCAGCAGCATGGGACTAGCGGGAGATGGGGTTACGTACGAGCAGTACTTC. Amino acids: CASSMGLAGDGVTYEQYF.

V gene TRBV10-3 combines with J gene TRBJ2-1; TRBD2 aligns across 8 bases. The CDR3 is 16 residues long. The germline CDR1 and CDR2 sequences are ENHRY and SYGVKD. V was clipped by 6 bases and J by 9 bases; unmatched bases: 16. In DNA, the CDR3 is TGTGCCATCAGCCCACGAAGCGGACTAGCCGAGGGTGAGCAGTTCTTC. It is translated as CAISPRSGLAEGEQFF.

The genes are TRBV19 and TRBJ2-7; 9 bases map to TRBD2. The length of the CDR3 is 15 residues. The V gene's germline CDR1 is LNHDA and CDR2 SQIVND (reference sequence). J was trimmed by 2 bases and V by 3 bases; bases with no gene match: 5. CDR3 loop: CASSIGLAGTYEQYF. CDR3 bases: TGTGCCAGTAGTATCGGTCTAGCGGGGACCTACGAGCAGTACTTC.

The chain has TRBV7-9 and TRBJ1-4; tentative D call: TRBD1 (5 bases). Germline lookup yields CDR1 SEHNR and CDR2 FQNEAQ (reference sequence). V lost 4 bases and J 4 bases, leaving 13 bases between the germline ends. CDR3 size: 15 residues. The CDR3 loop reads CASSSAIGDNEKLFF. The CDR3 DNA follows: TGTGCCAGCAGCTCCGCTATAGGGGATAATGAAAAACTGTTTTTT. The full variable domain, its missing parts supplied by reference TRBV7-9 and TRBJ1-4, is DTGVSQNPRHKITKRGQNVTFRCDPISEHNRLYWYRQTLGQGPEFLTYFQNEAQLEKSRLLSDRFSAERPKGSFSTLEIQRTEQGDSAMYLCASSSAIGDNEKLFFGSGTQLSVL.

This clone was counted a single time. This rearrangement joins TRBV27 to TRBJ2-1, with 7 bases aligning to TRBD2. The germline gives CDR1 MNHEY, CDR2 SMNVEV (reference sequence). V was clipped by 2 bases and J by 3 bases; unmatched bases: 19. The CDR3 loop spans 20 amino acids. The CDR3 sequence is CASSLKPAGKLNMGYNEQFF. In DNA form, the CDR3 reads TGTGCCAGCAGTTTAAAGCCAGCGGGAAAACTAAACATGGGCTACAATGAGCAGTTCTTC.

This chain connects TRBV6-5 to TRBJ1-2; 9 bases agree with TRBD1. Germline V lookup: CDR1 MNHEY, CDR2 SVGAGI. J lost 7 bases, V lost 6 bases, and 9 bases had no gene match. There are 14 residues in the CDR3. The CDR3 reads CASRRTGEGSGYTF. The CDR3 coding sequence is TGTGCCAGCAGGCGGACAGGGGAAGGCTCTGGCTACACCTTC.

V usage is TRBV6-5 and J usage is TRBJ2-7; the match to TRBD1 covers 10 bases. The CDR3 extends over 15 amino acids. J lost 5 bases, V lost 0 bases, and 4 bases had no gene match. Germline V gene data show CDR1 as MNHEY and CDR2 as SVGAGI. CDR3 residues: CASSYSRQGAHEQYF. The CDR3 DNA is TGTGCCAGCAGTTACTCCAGACAGGGGGCCCACGAGCAGTACTTC.

The gene calls are TRBV30 and TRBJ1-5, with TRBD1 as a possible D gene (6 bases). Germline V gene sequence: CDR1 GTSNPN, CDR2 SVGIG (reference sequence). The germline V and J ends were trimmed by 0 bases and 4 bases, with 10 bases remaining between them. The CDR3 sequence is 14 residues long. The CDR3 nucleotides read TGTGCCTGGAGTGTACTGGACAGAAATCAGCCCCAGCATTTT. This translates into CAWSVLDRNQPQHF.

The gene calls are TRBV24-1 and TRBJ2-1, with TRBD2 matching over 7 bases. There are 16 residues in the CDR3. CDR1 and CDR2 from the germline V gene are KGHDR and SFDVKD. Unmatched junction bases numbered 6, after V lost 3 bases and J lost 2 bases. The DNA for the CDR3 is TGTGCCACCAGTGATGCACTAGCGAGTACCTACAATGAGCAGTTCTTC. Protein sequence: CATSDALASTYNEQFF.

The genes are TRBV3-1 (or the pseudogene TRBV3-2) and TRBJ2-2; D ambiguous. The germline V gene has CDR1 LGHDT and CDR2 YNNKEL (reference sequence). The CDR3 covers 16 residues. Trimming took 0 bases from V and 4 from J, leaving 12 bases between them. Here the CDR3 DNA reads TGTGCCAGCAGCCAAGATCTCGGCCCGGGCACCGGGGAGCTGTTTTTT. Translating gives CASSQDLGPGTGELFF.

The chain combines TRBV13 with TRBJ2-1; weak D call: TRBD2 (6 bases). V lost 5 bases, J lost 4 bases, and 15 bases lay in between. The CDR3 is 15 residues long. Germline V gives CDR1 PRHDT, CDR2 FYEKMQ (reference sequence). CDR3 DNA sequence: TGTGCCAGCAGCGGGAACCGGGACTTATACAATGAGCAGTTCTTC. Protein: CASSGNRDLYNEQFF.